The 18 T cell receptor beta chains given below trace back to one sample, sequenced in a study of blood T cell repertoires in COVID-19. Produced via immunoSEQ multiplex PCR; TCRdb's table is partial and in-frame only. The sample lists tens of thousands of clones; about nine tenths were seen once. Sequencing was done on a sample of peripheral blood. The receptors were sampled from a woman between 50 and 59 years old in a cohort sampled during active COVID-19.

This clone was seen a single time. V and J are TRBV3-1 (or the pseudogene TRBV3-2) and TRBJ2-1; maybe TRBD2 (5 bases). Germline CDR1 reads LGHDT; CDR2 reads YNNKEL (reference sequence). There are 18 residues in the CDR3. V gave up 1 base and J gave up 6 bases, with 22 bases separating them. The CDR3 coding sequence is TGTGCCAGCAGCCAAGTTTGGTCTAGGCTAGAGGGATCCAATGAGCAGTTCTTC. Its translation is CASSQVWSRLEGSNEQFF.

The chain uses TRBV5-4 and TRBJ1-2; no clear D gene. Germline-derived CDR1 and CDR2 are SGHNT and YYREEE (reference sequence). The length of the CDR3 is 13 residues. Between the trimmed V and J ends, which lost 0 bases and 7 bases, there was a span of 10 bases. The DNA for the CDR3 is TGTGCCAGCAGCTTGGTATACGGTTTTGGCTACACCTTC. Translating gives CASSLVYGFGYTF.

This clone was seen more than once but under ten times. The chain links TRBV6-5 to TRBJ2-2, with 8 bases matching TRBD1. The CDR3 extends over 15 amino acids. Germline V gene lookup returns CDR1 MNHEY and CDR2 SVGAGI. The V segment lost 5 bases and the J segment 7 bases; nucleotides outside the gene matches: 9. CDR3 region: CASSRPDRVNGELFF. The CDR3 DNA reads as TGTGCCAGCAGTCGCCCGGACAGGGTGAACGGGGAGCTGTTTTTT.

This chain connects TRBV19 to TRBJ1-1, with D tentatively TRBD1 (6 bases). V was shortened by 4 bases and J by 1 base, with 7 bases between the two germline ends. In germline, CDR1 is LNHDA, CDR2 SQIVND (reference sequence). The CDR3 runs to 13 residues. CDR3 sequence (DNA): TGTGCCAGTAGTACGACAGGGAACACTGAAGCTTTCTTT. It codes for CASSTTGNTEAFF.

This sequence joins TRBV20-1 and TRBJ2-3; D is perhaps TRBD1 (6 bases). The CDR3 length is 14 residues. Between the trimmed V and J ends, which lost 3 bases and 2 bases, there was a span of 12 bases. Germline V gene sequence: CDR1 DFQATT, CDR2 SNEGSKA (reference sequence). In DNA, the CDR3 is TGCAGTGCTAGTCACCAGGGGCCCACAGATACGCAGTATTTT. Its protein product is CSASHQGPTDTQYF.

This clone was detected once. The CDR3 spells CASSLAQSHEQFF. CDR3 bases: TGTGCCAGCAGCTTAGCCCAGTCCCATGAGCAGTTCTTC. V and J are TRBV7-9 and TRBJ2-1; D gene unclear. V was clipped by 0 bases and J by 8 bases, with 8 bases between them. From germline, CDR1 is SEHNR and CDR2 FQNEAQ (reference sequence). The CDR3 has 13 amino acids.

The chain combines TRBV27 with TRBJ1-6, with TRBD1 identical over 7 bases. The length of the CDR3 is 18 residues. Germline assignment: CDR1 MNHEY and CDR2 SMNVEV (reference sequence). With V trimmed by 5 bases and J by 4 bases, 14 bases remained unmatched. For the CDR3, the DNA is TGTGCCAGCAGTATTCGACAGGGTCACTTTCTTTATAATTCACCCCTCCACTTT. It is translated as CASSIRQGHFLYNSPLHF.

About this clone: The identical CDR3 is also encoded by other nucleotide sequences in the sample. The chain links TRBV12-3 or TRBV12-4 to TRBJ2-7; D uncertain. V was trimmed by 6 bases and J by 0 bases, leaving 9 bases between them. The CDR3 is 13 residues long. This CDR3 is CASSSPGSYEQYF. Written as DNA, the CDR3 is TGTGCCAGCAGCTCCCCGGGCTCCTACGAGCAGTACTTC.

V and J are TRBV6-5 and TRBJ2-7, with 7 bases fitting TRBD2. The CDR3 contains 15 residues. Germline lookup yields CDR1 MNHEY and CDR2 SVGAGI. Trimming took 5 bases from V and 0 from J; bases not matched to a gene: 7. CDR3 protein: CASSPGGTPSYEQYF. CDR3 coding DNA: TGTGCCAGCAGTCCCGGGGGGACCCCCTCCTACGAGCAGTACTTC.

V gene TRBV6-5 combines with J gene TRBJ2-3; 8 nucleotides agree with TRBD2. Germline lookup yields CDR1 MNHEY and CDR2 SVGAGI. The CDR3 loop spans 15 amino acids. V shed 8 bases and J 0 bases; nucleotides not matched to a gene: 7. This CDR3 reads CASFAGGGSTDTQYF. The CDR3, as DNA: TGTGCCAGCTTTGCGGGAGGCGGGAGCACAGATACGCAGTATTTT.

The chain has TRBV5-1 and TRBJ2-5; D remains ambiguous. Between the trimmed V and J ends, which lost 0 bases and 0 bases, there was a span of 6 bases. Germline loops: CDR1 SGHRS, CDR2 YFSETQ. The CDR3 spans 14 residues. The CDR3 region is CASSLGRYQETQYF. CDR3 DNA sequence: TGCGCCAGCAGCTTGGGTCGGTACCAAGAGACCCAGTACTTC.

This CDR3 is CASSGPGLAGVGEQFF. CDR3 nucleotide sequence: TGCGCCAGCAGCGGACCAGGACTAGCGGGAGTCGGAGAGCAGTTCTTC. The V gene is TRBV5-1, the J gene TRBJ2-1, with TRBD2 identical over 13 bases. CDR1 is SGHRS, CDR2 YFSETQ, per germline. This CDR3 has 16 amino acids. J gave up 10 bases and V 4 bases, and 11 bases lay outside the gene matches.

This chain connects TRBV18 to TRBJ2-7; TRBD2 might be the D (5 bases). Germline V gene sequence: CDR1 KGHSH, CDR2 LQKENI. With 3 bases removed from V and 6 bases from J, the gap between germline ends came to 12 bases. The CDR3 runs 13 residues. The CDR3 loop reads CASSPAFSAEQYF. In nucleotides, the CDR3 is TGTGCCAGCTCACCCGCCTTTAGCGCCGAGCAGTACTTC.

This chain joins TRBV6-5 and TRBJ2-5, with D perhaps matching TRBD2 (5 bases). Germline assignment: CDR1 MNHEY and CDR2 SVGAGI. This CDR3 is 15 amino acids long. Trimming took 6 bases from V and 4 from J, leaving 18 bases between them. The CDR3 loop reads CASRRRGNVGETQYF. For the CDR3, the DNA is TGTGCCAGCAGGCGCCGGGGTAACGTGGGAGAGACCCAGTACTTC.

The V call is TRBV5-4, the J call TRBJ1-2; 10 bases align to TRBD1. Germline CDR1 is SGHNT and CDR2 is YYREEE (reference sequence). The V and J ends lost 4 bases and 8 bases, in that order; junction bases with no gene match: 5. CDR3 size: 13 residues. CDR3 region: CASSPGTGVGYTF. In DNA, the CDR3 is TGTGCCAGCAGCCCCGGGACAGGGGTGGGCTACACCTTC.

This clone was seen a single time. J is TRBJ2-1 and V is TRBV5-1; 7 bases map to TRBD2. CDR1 SGHRS and CDR2 YFSETQ come from the germline V gene. There are 16 residues in the CDR3. The J segment lost 2 bases and the V segment lost 4 bases, leaving 9 bases of the junction unmatched. As DNA, the CDR3 is TGCGCCAGCAGCCTTCCGTCTAGCGGCGCCTACAATGAGCAGTTCTTC. Translating gives CASSLPSSGAYNEQFF.

The chain couples TRBV12-3 or TRBV12-4 to TRBJ2-7, with a possible D match to TRBD2 (6 bases). V gave up 2 bases and J gave up 4 bases, with 9 bases separating them. This CDR3 has 13 residues. The CDR3 spells CASSLSGWYEQYF. In DNA form, the CDR3 reads TGTGCCAGCAGTTTAAGCGGGTGGTACGAGCAGTACTTC.

The chain carries TRBV3-1 (or the pseudogene TRBV3-2) and TRBJ2-7, with TRBD1 identical over 11 bases. The CDR3 has 16 residues. Germline-derived CDR1 and CDR2 are LGHDT and YNNKEL (reference sequence). V was clipped by 4 bases and J by 3 bases; unmatched bases: 8. The CDR3 loop reads CASSPRGGTGGYEQYF. CDR3 in DNA: TGTGCCAGCAGCCCTCGGGGAGGGACAGGGGGCTACGAGCAGTACTTC.